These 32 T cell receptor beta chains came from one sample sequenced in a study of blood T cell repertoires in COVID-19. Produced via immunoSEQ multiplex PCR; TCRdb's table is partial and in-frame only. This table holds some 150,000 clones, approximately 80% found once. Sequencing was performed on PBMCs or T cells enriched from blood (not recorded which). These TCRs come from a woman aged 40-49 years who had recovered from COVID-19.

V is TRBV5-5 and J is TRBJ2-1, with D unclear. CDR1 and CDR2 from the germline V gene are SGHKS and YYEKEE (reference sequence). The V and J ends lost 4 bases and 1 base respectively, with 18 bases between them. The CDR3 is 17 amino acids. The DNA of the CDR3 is TGTGCCAGCAGCCCTGGAGTAGTTTTTGGGTCCTACAATGAGCAGTTCTTC. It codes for CASSPGVVFGSYNEQFF.

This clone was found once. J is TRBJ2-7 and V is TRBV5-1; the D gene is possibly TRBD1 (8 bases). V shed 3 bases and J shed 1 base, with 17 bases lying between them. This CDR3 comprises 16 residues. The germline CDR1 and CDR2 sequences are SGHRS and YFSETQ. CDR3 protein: CASSSQGQGLSYEQYF. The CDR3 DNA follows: TGCGCCAGCAGCTCCCAAGGACAGGGACTATCCTACGAGCAGTACTTC. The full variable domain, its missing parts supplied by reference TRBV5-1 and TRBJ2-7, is KAGVTQTPRYLIKTRGQQVTLSCSPISGHRSVSWYQQTPGQGLQFLFEYFSETQRNKGNFPGRFSGRQFSNSRSEMNVSTLELGDSALYLCASSSQGQGLSYEQYFGPGTRLTVT.

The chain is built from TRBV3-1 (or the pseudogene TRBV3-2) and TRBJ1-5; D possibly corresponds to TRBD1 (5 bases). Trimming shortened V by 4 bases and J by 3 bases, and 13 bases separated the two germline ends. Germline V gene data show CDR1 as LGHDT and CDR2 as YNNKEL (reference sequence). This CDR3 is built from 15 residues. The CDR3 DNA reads TGTGCCAGCAGCCGAGGACACGGCCTCAATCAGCCCCAGCATTTT. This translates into CASSRGHGLNQPQHF.

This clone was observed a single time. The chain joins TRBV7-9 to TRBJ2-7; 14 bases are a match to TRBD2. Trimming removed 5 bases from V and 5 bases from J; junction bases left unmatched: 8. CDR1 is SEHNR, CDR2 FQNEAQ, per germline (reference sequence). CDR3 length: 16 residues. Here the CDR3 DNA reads TGTGCCAGCAGCCCGGTGGGACTAGCGGGAGACGACGAGCAGTACTTC. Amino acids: CASSPVGLAGDDEQYF.

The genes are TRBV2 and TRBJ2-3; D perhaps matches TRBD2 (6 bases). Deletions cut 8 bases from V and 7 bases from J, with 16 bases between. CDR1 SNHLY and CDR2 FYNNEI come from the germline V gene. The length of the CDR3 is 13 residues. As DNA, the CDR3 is TGTGCCAGCTTCGGACTAACTCGGAATACGCAGTATTTT. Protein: CASFGLTRNTQYF. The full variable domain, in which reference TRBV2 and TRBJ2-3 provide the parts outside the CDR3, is EPEVTQTPSHQVTQMGQEVILRCVPISNHLYFYWYRQILGQKVEFLVSFYNNEISEKSEIFDDQFSVERPDGSNFTLKIRSTKLEDSAMYFCASFGLTRNTQYFGPGTRLTVL.

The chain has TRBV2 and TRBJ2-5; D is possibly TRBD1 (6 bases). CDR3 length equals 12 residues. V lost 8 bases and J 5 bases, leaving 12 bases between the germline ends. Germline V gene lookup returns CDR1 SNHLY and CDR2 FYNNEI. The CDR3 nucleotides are TGTGCCAGCTCCCAGGGGTGGGAGACCCAGTACTTC. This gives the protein CASSQGWETQYF.

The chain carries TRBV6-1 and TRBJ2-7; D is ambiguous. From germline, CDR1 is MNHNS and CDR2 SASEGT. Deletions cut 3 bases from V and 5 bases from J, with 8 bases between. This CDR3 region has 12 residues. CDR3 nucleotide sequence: TGTGCCAGCAGTGAGCGGTTGAACGAGCAGTACTTC. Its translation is CASSERLNEQYF.

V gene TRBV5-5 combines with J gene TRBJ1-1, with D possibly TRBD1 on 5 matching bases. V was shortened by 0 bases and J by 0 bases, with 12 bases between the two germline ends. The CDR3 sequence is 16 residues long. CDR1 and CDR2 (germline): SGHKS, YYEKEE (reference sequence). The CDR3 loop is CASSLDYGGMNTEAFF. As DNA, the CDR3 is TGTGCCAGCAGCTTGGATTATGGGGGGATGAACACTGAAGCTTTCTTT.

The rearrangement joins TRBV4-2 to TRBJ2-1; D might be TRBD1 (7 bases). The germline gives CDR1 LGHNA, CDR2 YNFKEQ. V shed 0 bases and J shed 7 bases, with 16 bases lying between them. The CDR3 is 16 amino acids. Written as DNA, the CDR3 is TGTGCCAGCAGCCAAGATTTCGGACAGGAGGGGAATGAGCAGTTCTTC. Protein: CASSQDFGQEGNEQFF.

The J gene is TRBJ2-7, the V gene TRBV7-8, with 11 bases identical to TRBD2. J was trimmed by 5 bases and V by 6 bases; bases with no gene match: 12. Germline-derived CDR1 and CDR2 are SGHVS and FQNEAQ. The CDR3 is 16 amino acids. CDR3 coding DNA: TGTGCCAGCAGTTCCCTCCCGGGACTAGCGGTAAACGAGCAGTACTTC. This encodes CASSSLPGLAVNEQYF.

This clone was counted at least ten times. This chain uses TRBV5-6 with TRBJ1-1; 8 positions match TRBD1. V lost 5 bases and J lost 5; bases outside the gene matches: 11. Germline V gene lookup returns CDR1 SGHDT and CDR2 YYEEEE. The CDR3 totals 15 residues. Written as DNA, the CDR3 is TGTGCCAGCAGTGATCAGGGGGCGACGGGAACTGAAGCTTTCTTT. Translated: CASSDQGATGTEAFF.

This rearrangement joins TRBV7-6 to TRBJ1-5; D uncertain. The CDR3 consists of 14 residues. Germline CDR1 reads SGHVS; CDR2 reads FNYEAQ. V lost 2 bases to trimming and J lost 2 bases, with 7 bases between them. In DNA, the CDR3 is TGTGCCAGCAGCTTAAGTACAGGCAATCAGCCCCAGCATTTT. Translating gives CASSLSTGNQPQHF.

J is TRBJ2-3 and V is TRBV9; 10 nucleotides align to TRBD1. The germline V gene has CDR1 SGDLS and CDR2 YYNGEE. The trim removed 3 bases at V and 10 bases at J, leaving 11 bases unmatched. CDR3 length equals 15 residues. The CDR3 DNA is TGTGCCAGCAGCGCCCCCGGACAGGGGGGCAGGGCGCAGTATTTT. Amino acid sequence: CASSAPGQGGRAQYF.

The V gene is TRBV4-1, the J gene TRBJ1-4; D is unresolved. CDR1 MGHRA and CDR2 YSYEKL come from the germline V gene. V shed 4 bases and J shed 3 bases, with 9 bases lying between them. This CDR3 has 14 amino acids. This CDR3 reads CASSLAGSNEKLFF. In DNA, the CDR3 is TGCGCCAGCAGCCTTGCGGGGTCTAATGAAAAACTGTTTTTT.

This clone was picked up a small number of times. The CDR3 DNA reads as TGTGCCAGCAGCCCAGAGCGGCTCTACAATGAGCAGTTCTTC. Protein: CASSPERLYNEQFF. The V and J genes are TRBV11-2 and TRBJ2-1, with D possibly TRBD2 on 5 matching bases. The CDR3 extends over 14 amino acids. Germline V gene lookup returns CDR1 SGHAT and CDR2 FQNNGV. V was shortened by 5 bases and J by 3 bases, with 11 bases between the two germline ends.

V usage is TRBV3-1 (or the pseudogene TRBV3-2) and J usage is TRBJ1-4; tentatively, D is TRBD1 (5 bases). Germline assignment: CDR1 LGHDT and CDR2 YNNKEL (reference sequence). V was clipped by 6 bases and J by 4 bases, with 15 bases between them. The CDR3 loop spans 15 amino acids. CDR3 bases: TGTGCCAGCAGTGTTTCAGGGTCCCTTAATGAAAAACTGTTTTTT. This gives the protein CASSVSGSLNEKLFF.

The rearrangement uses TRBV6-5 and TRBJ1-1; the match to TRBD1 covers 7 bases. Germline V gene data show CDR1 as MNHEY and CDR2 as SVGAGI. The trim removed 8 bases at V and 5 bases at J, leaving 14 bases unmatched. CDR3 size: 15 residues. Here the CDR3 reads CASGPRAGGKTEAFF. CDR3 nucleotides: TGTGCCAGCGGTCCCCGTGCAGGGGGTAAAACTGAAGCTTTCTTT.

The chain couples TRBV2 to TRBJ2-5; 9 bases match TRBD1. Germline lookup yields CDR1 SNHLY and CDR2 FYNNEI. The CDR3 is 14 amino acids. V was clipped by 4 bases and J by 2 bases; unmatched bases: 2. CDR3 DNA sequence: TGTGCCAGCAGTGGGGACAGGGAGCAAGAGACCCAGTACTTC. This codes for CASSGDREQETQYF.

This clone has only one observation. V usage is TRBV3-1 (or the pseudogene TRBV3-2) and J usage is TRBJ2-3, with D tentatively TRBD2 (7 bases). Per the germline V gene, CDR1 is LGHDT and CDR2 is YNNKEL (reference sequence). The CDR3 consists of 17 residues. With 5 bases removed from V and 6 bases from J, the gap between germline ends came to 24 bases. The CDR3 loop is CASSAGAAGALGDTQYF. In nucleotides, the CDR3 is TGTGCCAGCAGCGCCGGGGCGGCGGGGGCCCTCGGGGATACGCAGTATTTT.

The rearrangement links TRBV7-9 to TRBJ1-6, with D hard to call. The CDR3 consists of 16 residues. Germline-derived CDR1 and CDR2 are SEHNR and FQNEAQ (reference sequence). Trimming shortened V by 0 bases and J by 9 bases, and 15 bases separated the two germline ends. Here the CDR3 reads CASSLALSDGVSPLHF. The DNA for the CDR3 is TGTGCCAGCAGCTTAGCGCTGTCTGACGGGGTTTCACCCCTCCACTTT.

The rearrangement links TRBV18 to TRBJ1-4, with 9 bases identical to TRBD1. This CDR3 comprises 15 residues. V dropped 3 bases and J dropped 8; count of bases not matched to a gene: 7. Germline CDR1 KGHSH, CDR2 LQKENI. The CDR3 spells CASSPQQGAGEKLFF. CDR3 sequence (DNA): TGTGCCAGCTCACCGCAACAGGGGGCGGGCGAAAAACTGTTTTTT.

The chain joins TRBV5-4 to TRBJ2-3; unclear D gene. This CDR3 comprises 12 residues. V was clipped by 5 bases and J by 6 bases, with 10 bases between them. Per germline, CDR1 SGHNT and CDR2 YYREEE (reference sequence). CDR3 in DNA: TGTGCCAGCAGGAGTTCGTTGGATACGCAGTATTTT. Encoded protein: CASRSSLDTQYF. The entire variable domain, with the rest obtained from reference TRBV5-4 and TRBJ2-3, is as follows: ETGVTQSPTHLIKTRGQQVTLRCSSQSGHNTVSWYQQALGQGPQFIFQYYREEENGRGNFPPRFSGLQFPNYSSELNVNALELDDSALYLCASRSSLDTQYFGPGTRLTVL.

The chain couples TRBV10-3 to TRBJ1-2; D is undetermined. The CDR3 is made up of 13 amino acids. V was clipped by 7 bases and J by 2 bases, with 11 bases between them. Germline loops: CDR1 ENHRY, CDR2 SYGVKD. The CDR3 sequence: CAITPELNYGYTF. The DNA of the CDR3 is TGTGCCATCACCCCGGAGCTAAACTATGGCTACACCTTC.

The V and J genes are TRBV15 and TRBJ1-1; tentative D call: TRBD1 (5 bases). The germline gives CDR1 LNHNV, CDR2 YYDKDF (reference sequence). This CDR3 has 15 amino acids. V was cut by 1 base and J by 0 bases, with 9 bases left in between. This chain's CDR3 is CATSRAQGMNTEAFF. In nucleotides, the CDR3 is TGTGCCACCAGCAGAGCTCAGGGAATGAACACTGAAGCTTTCTTT.

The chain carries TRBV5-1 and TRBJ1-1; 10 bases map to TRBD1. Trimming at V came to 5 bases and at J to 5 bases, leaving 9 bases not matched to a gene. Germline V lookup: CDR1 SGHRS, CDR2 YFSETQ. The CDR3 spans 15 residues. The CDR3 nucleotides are TGCGCCAGCAGTCCGGGACAGGGGTATAATACTGAAGCTTTCTTT. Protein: CASSPGQGYNTEAFF.

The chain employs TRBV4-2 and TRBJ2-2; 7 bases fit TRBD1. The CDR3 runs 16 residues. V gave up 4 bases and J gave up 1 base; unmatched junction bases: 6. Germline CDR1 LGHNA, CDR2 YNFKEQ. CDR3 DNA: TGTGCCAGCAGCCGCGAGGGACAGAAGAACACCGGGGAGCTGTTTTTT. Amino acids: CASSREGQKNTGELFF.

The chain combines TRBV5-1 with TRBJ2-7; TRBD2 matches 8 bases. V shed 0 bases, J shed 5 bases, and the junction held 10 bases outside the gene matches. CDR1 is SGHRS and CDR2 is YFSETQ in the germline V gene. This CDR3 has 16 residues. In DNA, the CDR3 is TGCGCCAGCAGCTTGGACGGGAGGGCCGGATCCGACGAGCAGTACTTC. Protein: CASSLDGRAGSDEQYF.

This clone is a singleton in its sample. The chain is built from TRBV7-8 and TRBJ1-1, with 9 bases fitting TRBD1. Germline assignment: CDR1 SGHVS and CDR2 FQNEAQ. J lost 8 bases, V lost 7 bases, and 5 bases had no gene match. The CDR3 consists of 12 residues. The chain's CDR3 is CASTDRGTEAFF. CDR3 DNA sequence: TGTGCCAGCACCGACAGGGGGACCGAAGCTTTCTTT.

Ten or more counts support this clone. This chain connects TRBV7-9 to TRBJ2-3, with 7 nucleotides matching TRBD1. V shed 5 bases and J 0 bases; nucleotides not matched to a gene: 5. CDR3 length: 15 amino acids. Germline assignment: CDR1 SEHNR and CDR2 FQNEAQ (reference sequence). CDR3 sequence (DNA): TGTGCCAGCAGCAAGAGGGACAGTAGCACAGATACGCAGTATTTT. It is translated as CASSKRDSSTDTQYF.

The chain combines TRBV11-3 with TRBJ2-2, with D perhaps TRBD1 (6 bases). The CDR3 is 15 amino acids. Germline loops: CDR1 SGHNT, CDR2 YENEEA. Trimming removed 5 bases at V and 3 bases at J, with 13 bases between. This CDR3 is CASSPPTGDTGELFF. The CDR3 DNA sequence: TGTGCCAGCAGCCCACCGACAGGAGACACCGGGGAGCTGTTTTTT.

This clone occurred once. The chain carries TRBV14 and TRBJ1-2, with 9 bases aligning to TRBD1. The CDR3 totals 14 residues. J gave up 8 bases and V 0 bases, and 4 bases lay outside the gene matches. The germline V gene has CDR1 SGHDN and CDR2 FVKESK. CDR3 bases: TGTGCCAGCAGCCAAGAGGGGACAGGGAGCGGCTACACCTTC. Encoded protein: CASSQEGTGSGYTF.

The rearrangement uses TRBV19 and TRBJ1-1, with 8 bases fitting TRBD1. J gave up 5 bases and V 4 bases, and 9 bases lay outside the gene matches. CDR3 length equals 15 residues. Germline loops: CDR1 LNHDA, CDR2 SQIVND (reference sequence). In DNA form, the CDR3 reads TGTGCCAGTAGTACCAGGAGGACAGGGAGGACTGAAGCTTTCTTT. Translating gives CASSTRRTGRTEAFF.